This T cell receptor (beta chain) derives from a study of PD-L1 blockade in urothelial cancer. V gave up 4 bases and J gave up 5 bases; unmatched junction bases: 13. CDR1 and CDR2 (germline): SGHAT, FQNNGV. CDR3 length: 16 amino acids. Sequenced by immunoSEQ multiplex PCR; TCRdb stores in-frame clones only, minus some. The table lists roughly 54,000 clones, roughly nine tenths of them singletons. Specified time point: pretreatment peripheral blood. The chain is built from TRBV11-2 and TRBJ1-2, with 7 positions matching TRBD1. The sequencing here drew on PBMCs, taken around atezolizumab (anti-PD-L1) treatment. The TCR originated in a woman aged 60 to 75 with urothelial cancer. As DNA, the CDR3 is TGTGCCAGCAGCTCCAGAGTTGTAGGGGGCGGTTATGGCTACACCTTC. Its translation: CASSSRVVGGGYGYTF.